This section outlines one T cell receptor (beta chain) sequence together with its context. This sample was taken from a study of blood T cell repertoires in COVID-19. Across the study: Nucleic acid was either cDNA or gDNA, and it came from T cells, B-cell-depleted T cells, or PBMCs.

The CDR3 sequence is 15 residues long. CDR1 is SGHRS and CDR2 is YFSETQ in the germline V gene. The V and J ends lost 2 bases and 2 bases, in that order; junction bases with no gene match: 4. Profiled with immunoSEQ multiplex PCR; TCRdb holds only in-frame clones, not every one. Among approximately 210,000 clones listed, around 86% were seen once. Participant reports of clinical history set cohort assignment. The V gene is TRBV5-1, the J gene TRBJ2-3; TRBD1 matches at 8 bases. This sequence originates from a woman between 45 and 65 years old with acute COVID-19. The sequenced sample was PBMCs or T cells enriched from blood (not recorded which). CDR3 sequence: CASSLQGVVTDTQYF. The CDR3 bases are TGCGCCAGCAGCTTACAGGGGGTCGTCACAGATACGCAGTATTTT.